This T cell receptor (beta chain) derives from a study of blood T cell repertoires in COVID-19 (TCRdb year 2020). About the investigation overall: The collaborator samples originated in the United States, Italy and Spain and spanned the acute and convalescent phases of COVID-19. The prospective study material was composed of cDNA or gDNA derived from T cells, B-cell-depleted T cells, or PBMCs. Subjects who had been exposed to COVID-19, were actively infected with it, or had recovered from it provided the deeply sampled blood TCRbeta repertoires that made up the dataset. The repertoires were made available in a free public database intended to serve as a resource for research on the immune response to SARS-CoV-2. The samples were drawn from the first 160 participants of the ongoing ImmuneRACE study and from over 950 subjects provided by 6 global collaborators. Sample metadata almost always included a de-identified subject ID, COVID-19 status, age in years and sex. Where available, HLA class I and class II types were taken from metadata supplied by the sample provider and were not determined by assay-based typing.

Beyond this particular receptor, the publication reports: The quantity of clinical and demographic metadata differed by source and by participant and was supplied without curation.

Note on this clone: The antigen this receptor binds is unknown. Base qualities were left out, and no much larger clone turns up one base away.

V loses 2 bases at its end and J loses 8 bases; junction bases beyond the gene matches: 6. Via the germline V gene, CDR1 is SGDLS and CDR2 YYNGEE. The CDR3 runs 14 amino acids, cysteine and phenylalanine included. CDR3 DNA only is kept here, 42 bases in frame from base 1. In Seattle, one collaborating source enrolled patients while the infection was active and tracked those patients longitudinally over the course of disease. Each collaborating institution followed its own protocols to collect whole blood in K2EDTA tubes. Collaborator samples were shipped for TCRbeta analysis as frozen whole blood, isolated PBMCs, or DNA extracted from either sample type. TCRbeta CDR3 regions were amplified from genomic DNA by means of the immunoSEQ Assay, a bias-controlled multiplex PCR. As for the authors' bioinformatics: Within the assay, amplification of reference gene primers was used to estimate how many nucleated cells each sample contained. Sequence reads were collapsed and filtered to measure the absolute abundance of every unique TCRbeta CDR3 rearrangement. Productive Simpson clonality was computed per sample as the square root of Simpson's diversity index over productive rearrangements. Imported from immuneACCESS, the table was reduced by TCRdb to in-frame sequences with V and J called. These copies leave out some clones; in studies compared against another copy, an unresolved V gene accounts for under half, and the cause of the remainder is not known. V, J and clone size reflect that table, while D and trimming were determined from the DNA. Recorded for this sample are 150,000 or so clones; around nine tenths of them occurred a single time. The ten largest account for roughly 0.58% of the sample.

The clonotype originates from a man between 60 and 70 years old with COVID-19, enrolled during active disease. The sample comprised peripheral blood. This sequence uses TRBV9 and TRBJ1-2; 10 bases in the junction line up with TRBD1. CDR3 protein: CASSVAGTGVGYTF. The sequence in DNA is TGTGCCAGCAGCGTGGCCGGGACAGGGGTCGGCTACACCTTC. Reference TRBV9 and TRBJ1-2 proteins supply the regions before and after the CDR3; the full variable domain is: DSGVTQTPKHLITATGQRVTLRCSPRSGDLSVYWYQQSLDQGLQFLIQYYNGEERAKGNILERFSAQQFPDLHSELNLSSLELGDSALYFCASSVAGTGVGYTFGSGTRLTVV.